The next 13 T cell receptor beta chains were all read from a single sample in a study of blood T cell repertoires in COVID-19. Repertoires were generated with immunoSEQ multiplex PCR, while TCRdb's copy carries only in-frame clones and drops some. Altogether about 440,000 clones are present, around nine tenths being singletons, with the ten largest covering about 2.1%. Material: PBMCs or T cells enriched from blood (not recorded which). These TCRs come from a woman aged 18-30 years with acute COVID-19.

J is TRBJ1-1 and V is TRBV18; maybe TRBD1 (6 bases). CDR1 is KGHSH, CDR2 LQKENI, per germline. The CDR3 has 16 residues. V gave up 1 base and J gave up 6 bases, with 18 bases separating them. The DNA for the CDR3 is TGTGCCAGCTCACCACAACAGGGTACCACTGATGCTGAAGCTTTCTTT. Translated: CASSPQQGTTDAEAFF.

J is TRBJ1-5 and V is TRBV2, with a possible D match to TRBD1 (6 bases). Germline V CDR1 and CDR2: SNHLY, FYNNEI. The CDR3 sequence is 14 residues long. The V and J ends lost 6 bases and 2 bases respectively, with 11 bases between them. The DNA for the CDR3 is TGTGCCAGCAGCGAGGGGGTGGGCAATCAGCCCCAGCATTTT. Protein product: CASSEGVGNQPQHF.

The chain uses TRBV6-2 or TRBV6-3 and TRBJ2-2; D call uncertain. The CDR3 has 13 amino acids. Trimming removed 5 bases at V and 2 bases at J, with 6 bases between. CDR1 and CDR2 from the germline V gene are MNHEY and SVGEGT. This chain's CDR3 is CASSPLNTGELFF. In DNA, the CDR3 is TGTGCCAGCAGTCCCTTAAACACCGGGGAGCTGTTTTTT.

This clone has a single count. Other DNA sequences in the sample encode the same CDR3. The J gene is TRBJ2-3, the V gene TRBV18; no clear D. V dropped 3 bases and J dropped 2 bases, with 6 bases sitting between them. In germline, CDR1 is KGHSH, CDR2 LQKENI. The CDR3 covers 13 residues. CDR3 region: CASSPLSTDTQYF. The CDR3 coding sequence is TGTGCCAGCTCACCCCTCTCCACAGATACGCAGTATTTT.

The gene calls are TRBV6-1 and TRBJ1-6, with D perhaps TRBD1 (5 bases). CDR1 MNHNS and CDR2 SASEGT come from the germline V gene. This CDR3 spans 15 amino acids. V lost 3 bases and J 0 bases, leaving 6 bases between the germline ends. CDR3 bases: TGTGCCAGCAGTGACGGGGGCTCCTATAATTCACCCCTCCACTTT. Translation gives CASSDGGSYNSPLHF.

V is TRBV7-9 and J is TRBJ2-1, with 10 bases matching TRBD1. The V gene end was trimmed by 3 bases and the J gene end by 7 bases; junction bases not matched to a gene: 6. Germline V gives CDR1 SEHNR, CDR2 FQNEAQ (reference sequence). The CDR3 has 15 residues. The CDR3 is CASSFDRGRSNEQFF. In nucleotides, the CDR3 is TGTGCCAGCAGCTTCGACAGGGGGCGATCGAATGAGCAGTTCTTC.

A few counts support this clone. The V call is TRBV5-1, the J call TRBJ1-2, with no clear D. The CDR3 is 14 residues long. Germline V gives CDR1 SGHRS, CDR2 YFSETQ. Deletions cut 4 bases from V and 8 bases from J, with 18 bases between. The CDR3 DNA follows: TGCGCCAGCAGCCCCCCAGAGGGAGAGGCCGGCTACACCTTC. Translating gives CASSPPEGEAGYTF.

V is TRBV10-1 and J is TRBJ2-2; D possibly corresponds to TRBD1 (6 bases). V was shortened by 6 bases and J by 2 bases, with 13 bases between the two germline ends. The V gene's germline CDR1 is WNHNN and CDR2 SYGVQD (reference sequence). This CDR3 region has 15 residues. The CDR3 DNA is TGCGCCAGCAGAGGGGACACAAGAAACACCGGGGAGCTGTTTTTT. This gives the protein CASRGDTRNTGELFF.

The rearrangement joins TRBV5-1 to TRBJ2-1; TRBD2 matches at 9 bases. Per germline, CDR1 SGHRS and CDR2 YFSETQ. Trimming took 0 bases from V and 6 from J; bases not matched to a gene: 13. The CDR3 covers 18 residues. CDR3 DNA: TGCGCCAGCAGCTTGGGTTCGGGGACTAGCACAGGACGCAATGAGCAGTTCTTC. Its protein product is CASSLGSGTSTGRNEQFF. Full variable domain (missing parts from reference TRBV5-1 and TRBJ2-1): KAGVTQTPRYLIKTRGQQVTLSCSPISGHRSVSWYQQTPGQGLQFLFEYFSETQRNKGNFPGRFSGRQFSNSRSEMNVSTLELGDSALYLCASSLGSGTSTGRNEQFFGPGTRLTVL.

The rearrangement joins TRBV5-4 to TRBJ1-2, with 9 bases that match TRBD1. This CDR3 contains 15 residues. The junction had 8 bases not matched to a gene; V was cut back by 4 bases and J by 4 bases. CDR1 is SGHNT, CDR2 YYREEE, per germline (reference sequence). CDR3 sequence: CASSRTGGGFYGYTF. In DNA form, the CDR3 reads TGTGCCAGCAGCAGAACAGGGGGCGGGTTCTATGGCTACACCTTC. Drawing the rest from reference TRBV5-4 and TRBJ1-2, the complete variable domain is ETGVTQSPTHLIKTRGQQVTLRCSSQSGHNTVSWYQQALGQGPQFIFQYYREEENGRGNFPPRFSGLQFPNYSSELNVNALELDDSALYLCASSRTGGGFYGYTFGSGTRLTVV.

The chain employs TRBV30 and TRBJ2-7; 10 nucleotides agree with TRBD2. CDR3 length equals 15 residues. Germline CDR1 is GTSNPN and CDR2 is SVGIG (reference sequence). The junction had 8 bases not matched to a gene; V was cut back by 0 bases and J by 6 bases. DNA of the CDR3: TGTGCCTGGAGTGTACCGGCGGGACTAGCGATCGAGCAGTACTTC. Residues: CAWSVPAGLAIEQYF.

This clone was counted a single time. This sequence joins TRBV27 and TRBJ2-7; 9 nucleotides agree with TRBD2. The CDR3 spans 15 residues. The V segment lost 5 bases and the J segment 3 bases; nucleotides outside the gene matches: 8. The germline CDR1 and CDR2 sequences are MNHEY and SMNVEV (reference sequence). As DNA, the CDR3 is TGTGCCAGCAGTCCCGCAGCGGGAGGATTCTACGAGCAGTACTTC. Translating gives CASSPAAGGFYEQYF.

V and J are TRBV19 and TRBJ1-1; D might be TRBD1 (5 bases). Trimming took 0 bases from V and 1 from J, leaving 15 bases between them. This CDR3 comprises 17 residues. Germline V lookup: CDR1 LNHDA, CDR2 SQIVND (reference sequence). CDR3 nucleotides: TGTGCCAGTAGTATAGATCGGGCGGGGCGCGGGAACACTGAAGCTTTCTTT. This gives the protein CASSIDRAGRGNTEAFF.